This TCR beta chain was captured by sequencing in a study of T-cell memory formation after mild COVID-19. TCRdb reanalysed the 5' RACE reads using MiXCR and keeps one entry per CDR3 protein. Seen here are some 48,000 distinct CDR3 sequences, around 25% observed once, and the top ten hold 40% to 50%. Notes on this clonotype: The antigen is not known.

Overall study results and limits: Clones contracting across day 15 to 85 had a balanced CD4/CD8 profile; later expanding clones leaned CD4+.

Germline loops: CDR1 MNHNS, CDR2 SASEGT. The CDR3 has 15 amino acids. With 3 bases removed from V and 1 base from J, the gap between germline ends came to 12 bases. This receptor was identified in a man younger than 30 who had mild COVID-19 (a few samples of this study predate the infection). Cell type and time point are not known. The chain is built from TRBV6-1 and TRBJ1-1, with D maybe TRBD1 (5 bases). Specimen: PBMCs or a T cell subset sorted from them (not recorded which). The CDR3 region has the DNA TGTGCCAGCAGTGAGTCCGGGGCTGAGAACACTGAAGCTTTCTTT. Its protein product is CASSESGAENTEAFF.